These 15 T cell receptor beta chains were sequenced from one sample in a study of shared clonotypes between healthy human individuals. Generated by immunoSEQ multiplex PCR, the TCRdb table keeps only in-frame clones and is missing some. The data contain some 790,000 clones, just under 75% of them singletons. Input material: memory CD4+ T cells sorted from blood. Indicated subset: CD45RA-negative fraction. Receptors were obtained from a woman under 40 in good health.

The chain recombines TRBV5-1 with TRBJ2-1, with TRBD2 as a possible D gene (5 bases). V was pared by 3 bases and J by 7 bases, with 17 bases between. The CDR3 spans 15 residues. Germline CDR1 reads SGHRS; CDR2 reads YFSETQ. The CDR3 reads CASSWSRTLGNEQFF. CDR3 in DNA: TGCGCCAGCAGCTGGTCCAGGACTCTAGGGAATGAGCAGTTCTTC. Full variable domain (remainder filled in from reference TRBV5-1 and TRBJ2-1): KAGVTQTPRYLIKTRGQQVTLSCSPISGHRSVSWYQQTPGQGLQFLFEYFSETQRNKGNFPGRFSGRQFSNSRSEMNVSTLELGDSALYLCASSWSRTLGNEQFFGPGTRLTVL.

The rearrangement links TRBV7-2 to TRBJ2-1; TRBD2 matches 9 bases. Germline V gene sequence: CDR1 SGHTA, CDR2 FQGNSA. The CDR3 extends over 17 amino acids. Trimming took 2 bases from V and 1 from J; bases not matched to a gene: 6. CDR3 in amino acids: CASSLKLAGPSYNEQFF. DNA of the CDR3: TGTGCCAGCAGCTTAAAACTAGCGGGTCCTTCCTACAATGAGCAGTTCTTC.

This clone was seen more than once but under ten times. The CDR3 protein is CASSTTGFGNQPQHF. The CDR3 coding sequence is TGTGCCAGTAGCACTACAGGGTTCGGCAATCAGCCCCAGCATTTT. V gene TRBV19 combines with J gene TRBJ1-5; a possible D gene is TRBD1 (6 bases). The CDR3 contains 15 residues. V dropped 6 bases and J dropped 2 bases, with 14 bases sitting between them. The germline CDR1 and CDR2 sequences are LNHDA and SQIVND (reference sequence).

The CDR3 is CASSRAYPQGAGETQYF. CDR3 coding DNA: TGCGCCAGCAGCCGCGCCTACCCACAGGGGGCTGGGGAGACCCAGTACTTC. J is TRBJ2-5 and V is TRBV5-1, with 9 bases matching TRBD1. CDR1 is SGHRS, CDR2 YFSETQ, per germline. Trimming cost V 4 bases and J 5 bases; bases outside gene matches: 15. The CDR3 covers 17 residues.

The chain recombines TRBV7-7 with TRBJ2-3; D ambiguous. Trimming took 0 bases from V and 5 from J, leaving 27 bases between them. Germline values: CDR1 SSHAT, CDR2 FNYEAQ (reference sequence). This CDR3 spans 20 amino acids. The CDR3 bases are TGTGCCAGCAGCTTAGCGCGCAGGTTGGGCTTCAAGACCGGTCTAGATACGCAGTATTTT. It specifies CASSLARRLGFKTGLDTQYF.

V gene TRBV19 combines with J gene TRBJ2-7; D is perhaps TRBD1 or TRBD2 (5 bases each). The CDR3 spans 15 residues. CDR1 and CDR2 (germline): LNHDA, SQIVND (reference sequence). Trimming took 3 bases from V and 0 from J, leaving 12 bases between them. CDR3: CASSMRGASSYEQYF. As DNA, the CDR3 is TGTGCCAGTAGTATGAGGGGTGCCAGCTCCTACGAGCAGTACTTC.

V and J are TRBV6-5 and TRBJ1-2; maybe TRBD1 (5 bases). The V and J ends lost 2 bases and 7 bases respectively, with 11 bases between them. The CDR3 extends over 13 amino acids. Germline V lookup: CDR1 MNHEY, CDR2 SVGAGI. This chain's CDR3 is CASSYDSFVGYTF. The CDR3, as DNA: TGTGCCAGCAGTTACGACAGTTTCGTTGGCTACACCTTC.

The CDR3 reads CSVAGHTQETQYF. CDR3 nucleotides: TGCAGCGTCGCCGGACATACACAAGAGACCCAGTACTTC. The chain carries TRBV29-1 and TRBJ2-5; perhaps TRBD1 as D (5 bases). CDR3 length: 13 amino acids. With 6 bases removed from V and 2 bases from J, the gap between germline ends came to 13 bases. Germline values: CDR1 SQVTM, CDR2 ANQGSEA.

The V gene is TRBV11-2, the J gene TRBJ2-7; 8 nucleotides line up with TRBD2. In germline, CDR1 is SGHAT, CDR2 FQNNGV. This CDR3 has 13 residues. Trimming cost V 4 bases and J 4 bases; bases outside gene matches: 3. The CDR3 is CASSWSGSYEQYF. The CDR3 DNA reads TGTGCCAGCAGCTGGAGCGGGAGTTACGAGCAGTACTTC.

The chain recombines TRBV6-1 with TRBJ2-5, with 7 bases that match TRBD1. Germline CDR1 and CDR2: MNHNS and SASEGT. The V segment lost 4 bases and the J segment 3 bases; nucleotides outside the gene matches: 8. CDR3 length: 15 amino acids. The CDR3 here is CASSARTGGKETQYF. CDR3 coding DNA: TGTGCCAGCAGTGCCAGGACAGGAGGAAAAGAGACCCAGTACTTC.

This clone was detected once. The chain is built from TRBV30 and TRBJ2-7; maybe TRBD2 (5 bases). The germline V gene encodes CDR1 GTSNPN and CDR2 SVGIG (reference sequence). The CDR3 is made up of 14 amino acids. Between the trimmed V and J ends, which lost 4 bases and 0 bases, there was a span of 13 bases. CDR3 protein: CAWIDGRGSYEQYF. In DNA form, the CDR3 reads TGTGCCTGGATAGATGGACGGGGCTCCTACGAGCAGTACTTC.

The rearrangement joins TRBV28 to TRBJ2-7; 7 bases match TRBD1. The V segment lost 4 bases and the J segment 3 bases; nucleotides outside the gene matches: 6. Germline V lookup: CDR1 MDHEN, CDR2 SYDVKM. This CDR3 is 14 amino acids long. The CDR3 region is CASSSTGENYEQYF. CDR3 nucleotides: TGTGCCAGCAGTTCAACAGGGGAAAACTACGAGCAGTACTTC.

V and J are TRBV6-1 and TRBJ2-1; 10 positions agree with TRBD2. CDR3 length: 16 amino acids. Germline assignment: CDR1 MNHNS and CDR2 SASEGT. V trimming: 2 bases; J trimming: 6 bases; junction bases outside the gene matches: 7. The CDR3 DNA is TGTGCCAGCAGTGAACGGTTAGCGGGAGGAGGCAATGAGCAGTTCTTC. Amino acids: CASSERLAGGGNEQFF.

This clone was counted once. V and J are TRBV5-4 and TRBJ2-7, with TRBD2 matching 10 bases. Losses at the gene ends were 4 bases for V and 5 bases for J; bases not matched to a gene: 6. The germline V gene has CDR1 SGHNT and CDR2 YYREEE (reference sequence). The CDR3 is 14 residues long. CDR3 DNA sequence: TGTGCCAGCAGCCTGGGACTAGCGTCGGACGAGCAGTACTTC. This gives the protein CASSLGLASDEQYF. The full variable domain, completed using reference TRBV5-4 and TRBJ2-7, is ETGVTQSPTHLIKTRGQQVTLRCSSQSGHNTVSWYQQALGQGPQFIFQYYREEENGRGNFPPRFSGLQFPNYSSELNVNALELDDSALYLCASSLGLASDEQYFGPGTRLTVT.

This sequence joins TRBV10-3 and TRBJ2-1; the D is unclear. Germline loops: CDR1 ENHRY, CDR2 SYGVKD. This CDR3 contains 14 residues. V was cut by 10 bases and J by 4 bases, with 17 bases left in between. CDR3 sequence reads: CATSLGDVYNEQFF. The CDR3, as DNA: TGTGCCACATCCCTCGGAGACGTTTACAATGAGCAGTTCTTC.